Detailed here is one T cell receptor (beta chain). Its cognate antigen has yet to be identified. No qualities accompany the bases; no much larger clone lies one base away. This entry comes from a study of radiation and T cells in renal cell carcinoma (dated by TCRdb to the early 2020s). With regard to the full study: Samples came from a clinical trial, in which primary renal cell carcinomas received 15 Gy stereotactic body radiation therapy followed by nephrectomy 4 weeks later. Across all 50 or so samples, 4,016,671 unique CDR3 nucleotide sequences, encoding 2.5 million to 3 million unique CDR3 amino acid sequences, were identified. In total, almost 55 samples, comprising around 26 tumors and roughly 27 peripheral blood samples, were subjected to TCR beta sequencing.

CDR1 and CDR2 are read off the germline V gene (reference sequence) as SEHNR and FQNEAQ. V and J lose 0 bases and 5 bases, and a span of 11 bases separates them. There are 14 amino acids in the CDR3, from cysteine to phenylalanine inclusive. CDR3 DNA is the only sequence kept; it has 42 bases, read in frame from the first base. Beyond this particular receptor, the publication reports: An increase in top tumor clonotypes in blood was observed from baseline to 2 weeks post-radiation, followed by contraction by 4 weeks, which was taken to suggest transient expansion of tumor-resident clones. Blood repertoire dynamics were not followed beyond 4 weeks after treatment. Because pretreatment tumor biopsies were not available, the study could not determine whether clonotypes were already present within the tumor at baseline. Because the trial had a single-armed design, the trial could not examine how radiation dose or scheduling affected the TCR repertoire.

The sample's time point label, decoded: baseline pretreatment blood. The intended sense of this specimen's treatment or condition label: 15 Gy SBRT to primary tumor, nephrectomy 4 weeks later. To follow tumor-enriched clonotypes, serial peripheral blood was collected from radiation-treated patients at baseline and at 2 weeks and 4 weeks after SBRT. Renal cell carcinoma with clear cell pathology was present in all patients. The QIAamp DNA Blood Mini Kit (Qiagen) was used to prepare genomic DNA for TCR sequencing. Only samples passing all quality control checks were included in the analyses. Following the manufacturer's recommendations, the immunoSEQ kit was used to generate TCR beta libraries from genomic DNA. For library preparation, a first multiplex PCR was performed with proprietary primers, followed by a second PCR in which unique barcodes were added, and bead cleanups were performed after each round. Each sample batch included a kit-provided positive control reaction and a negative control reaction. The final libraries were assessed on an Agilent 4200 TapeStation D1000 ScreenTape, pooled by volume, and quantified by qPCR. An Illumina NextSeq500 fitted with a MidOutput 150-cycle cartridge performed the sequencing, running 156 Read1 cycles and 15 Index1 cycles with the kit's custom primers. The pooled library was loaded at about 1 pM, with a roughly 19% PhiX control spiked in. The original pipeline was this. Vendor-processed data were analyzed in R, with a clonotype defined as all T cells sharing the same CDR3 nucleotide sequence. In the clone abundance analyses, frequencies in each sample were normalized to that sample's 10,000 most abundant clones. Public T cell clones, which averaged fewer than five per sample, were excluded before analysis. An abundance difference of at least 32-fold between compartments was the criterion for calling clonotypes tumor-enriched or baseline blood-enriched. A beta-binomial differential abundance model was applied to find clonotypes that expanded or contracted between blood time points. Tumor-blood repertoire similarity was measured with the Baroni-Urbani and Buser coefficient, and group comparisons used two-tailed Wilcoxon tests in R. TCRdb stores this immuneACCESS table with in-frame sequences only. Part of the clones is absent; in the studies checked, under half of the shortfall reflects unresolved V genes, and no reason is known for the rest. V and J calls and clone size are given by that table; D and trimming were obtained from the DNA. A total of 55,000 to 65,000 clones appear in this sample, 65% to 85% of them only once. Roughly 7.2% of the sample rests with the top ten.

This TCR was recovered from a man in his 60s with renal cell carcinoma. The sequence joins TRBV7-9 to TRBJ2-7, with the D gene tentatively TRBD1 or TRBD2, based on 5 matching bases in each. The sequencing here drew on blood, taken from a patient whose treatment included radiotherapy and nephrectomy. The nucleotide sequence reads TGTGCCAGCAGCTTAGCGTTCAGGGAGCACGAGCAGTACTTC. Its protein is CASSLAFREHEQYF.